The present TCR beta chain was sequenced within a study of glioma-infiltrating T cells after dendritic cell vaccination. Study details: Patients had newly diagnosed or recurrent glioblastoma and received dendritic cell vaccines.

CDR3 length: 15 amino acids. With 6 bases removed from V and 0 bases from J, the gap between germline ends came to 12 bases. In germline, CDR1 is SGHTA, CDR2 FQGNSA. TCRdb's table, derived via immunoSEQ multiplex PCR, lists solely in-frame clones and lacks some. The repertoire holds 4,000 or so clones, roughly 92% seen once, with approximately 5% in the top ten. The chain uses TRBV7-2 and TRBJ2-1; D is possibly TRBD1 (6 bases). This specimen consisted of blood, obtained before dendritic cell vaccination. The TCR originated in a human donor with glioblastoma. This chain's CDR3 is CASRGDRSSYNEQFF. DNA of the CDR3: TGTGCCAGCAGGGGCGACAGGAGCTCCTACAATGAGCAGTTCTTC.